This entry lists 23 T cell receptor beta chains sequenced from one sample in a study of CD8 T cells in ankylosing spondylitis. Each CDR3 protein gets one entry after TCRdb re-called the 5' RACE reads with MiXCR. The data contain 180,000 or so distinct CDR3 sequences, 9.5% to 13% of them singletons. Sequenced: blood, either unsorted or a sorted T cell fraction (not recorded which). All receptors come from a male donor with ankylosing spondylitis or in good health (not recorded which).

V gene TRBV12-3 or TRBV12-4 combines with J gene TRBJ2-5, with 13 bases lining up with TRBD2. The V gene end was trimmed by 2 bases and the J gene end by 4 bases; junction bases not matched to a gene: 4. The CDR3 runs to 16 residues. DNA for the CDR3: TGTGCCAGCAGTTTACTACTAGCGGGAGGGGGAGAGACCCAGTACTTC. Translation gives CASSLLLAGGGETQYF.

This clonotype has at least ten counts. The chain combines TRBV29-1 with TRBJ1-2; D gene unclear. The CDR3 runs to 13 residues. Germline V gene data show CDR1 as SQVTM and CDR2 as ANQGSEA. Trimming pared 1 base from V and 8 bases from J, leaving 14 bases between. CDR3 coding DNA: TGCAGCGTTGAAGCCCGGGGAACGGACGGCTACACCTTC. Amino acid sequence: CSVEARGTDGYTF.

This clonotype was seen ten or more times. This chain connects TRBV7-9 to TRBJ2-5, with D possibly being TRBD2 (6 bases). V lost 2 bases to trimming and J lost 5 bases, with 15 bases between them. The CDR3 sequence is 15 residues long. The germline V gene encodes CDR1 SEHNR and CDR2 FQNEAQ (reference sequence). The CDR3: CASSLFASEGETQYF. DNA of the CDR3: TGTGCCAGCAGCTTATTTGCTAGCGAAGGGGAGACCCAGTACTTC.

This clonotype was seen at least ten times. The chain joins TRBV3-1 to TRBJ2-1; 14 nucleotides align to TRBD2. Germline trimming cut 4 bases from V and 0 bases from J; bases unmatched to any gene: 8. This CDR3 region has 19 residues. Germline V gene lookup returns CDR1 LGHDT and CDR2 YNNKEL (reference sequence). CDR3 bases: TGTGCCAGCAGCCCGTCCGGGACTAGCGGGAGTGGCTCCTACAATGAGCAGTTCTTC. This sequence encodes CASSPSGTSGSGSYNEQFF.

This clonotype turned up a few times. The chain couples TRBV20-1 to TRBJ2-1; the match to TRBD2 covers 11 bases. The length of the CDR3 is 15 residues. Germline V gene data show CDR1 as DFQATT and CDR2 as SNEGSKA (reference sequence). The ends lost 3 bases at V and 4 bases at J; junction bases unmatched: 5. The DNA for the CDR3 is TGCAGTGCTAGGGCCACTAGCGGGGGTTACAATGAGCAGTTCTTC. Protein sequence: CSARATSGGYNEQFF.

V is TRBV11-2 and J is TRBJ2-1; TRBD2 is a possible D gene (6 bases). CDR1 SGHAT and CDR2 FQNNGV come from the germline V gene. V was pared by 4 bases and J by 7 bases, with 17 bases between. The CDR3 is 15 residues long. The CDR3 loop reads CASSSFQRLANEQFF. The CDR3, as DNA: TGTGCCAGCAGCTCCTTCCAGCGGCTAGCGAATGAGCAGTTCTTC.

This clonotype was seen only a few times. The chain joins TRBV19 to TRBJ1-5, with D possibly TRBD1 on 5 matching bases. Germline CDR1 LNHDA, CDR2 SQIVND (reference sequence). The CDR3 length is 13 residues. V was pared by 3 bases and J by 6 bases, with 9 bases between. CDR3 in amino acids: CASSIQGAQPQHF. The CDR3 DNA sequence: TGTGCCAGTAGTATCCAGGGAGCTCAGCCCCAGCATTTT.

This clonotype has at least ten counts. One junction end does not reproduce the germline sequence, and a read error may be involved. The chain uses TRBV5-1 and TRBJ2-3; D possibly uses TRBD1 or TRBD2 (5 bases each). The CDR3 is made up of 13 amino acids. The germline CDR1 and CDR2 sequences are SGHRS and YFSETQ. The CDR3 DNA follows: TGCGCCAGCAGCTTGGAGGCAGCTAGCCAGGGTTCTTTT. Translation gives CASSLEAASQGSF.

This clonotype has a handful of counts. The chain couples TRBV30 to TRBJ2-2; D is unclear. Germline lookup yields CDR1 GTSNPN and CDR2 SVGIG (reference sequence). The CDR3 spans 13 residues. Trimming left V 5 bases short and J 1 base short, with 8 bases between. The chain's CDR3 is CAWGPQNTGELFF. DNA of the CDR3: TGTGCCTGGGGACCTCAGAACACCGGGGAGCTGTTTTTT.

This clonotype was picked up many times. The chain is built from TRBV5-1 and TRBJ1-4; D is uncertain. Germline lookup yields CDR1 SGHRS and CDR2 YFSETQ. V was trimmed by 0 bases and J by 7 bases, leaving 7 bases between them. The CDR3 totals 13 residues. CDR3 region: CASSLGLGEKLFF. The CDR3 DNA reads TGCGCCAGCAGCTTGGGCCTAGGTGAAAAACTGTTTTTT.

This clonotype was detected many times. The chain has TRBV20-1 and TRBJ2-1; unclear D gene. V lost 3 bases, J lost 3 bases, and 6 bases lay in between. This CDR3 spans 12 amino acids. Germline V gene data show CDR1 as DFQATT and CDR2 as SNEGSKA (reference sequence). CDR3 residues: CSARPGYNEQFF. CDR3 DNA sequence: TGCAGTGCTAGGCCGGGCTACAATGAGCAGTTCTTC.

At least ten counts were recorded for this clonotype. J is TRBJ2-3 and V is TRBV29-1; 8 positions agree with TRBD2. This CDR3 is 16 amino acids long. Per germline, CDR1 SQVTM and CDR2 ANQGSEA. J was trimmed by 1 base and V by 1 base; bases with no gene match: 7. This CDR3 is CSVEATRGGRTDTQYF. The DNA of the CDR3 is TGCAGCGTTGAAGCGACCCGGGGGGGCCGCACAGATACGCAGTATTTT.

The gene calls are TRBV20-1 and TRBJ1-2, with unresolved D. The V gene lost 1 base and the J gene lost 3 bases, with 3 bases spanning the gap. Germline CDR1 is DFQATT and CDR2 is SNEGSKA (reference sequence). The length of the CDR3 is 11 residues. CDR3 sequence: CSARVDYGYTF. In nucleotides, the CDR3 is TGCAGTGCTAGAGTGGACTATGGCTACACCTTC.

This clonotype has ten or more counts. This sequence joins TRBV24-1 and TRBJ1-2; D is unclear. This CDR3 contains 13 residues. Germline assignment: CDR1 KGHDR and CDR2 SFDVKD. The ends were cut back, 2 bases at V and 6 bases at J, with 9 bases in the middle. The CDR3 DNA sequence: TGTGCCACCAGTGATTACGACTTTAATGGCTACACCTTC. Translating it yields CATSDYDFNGYTF.

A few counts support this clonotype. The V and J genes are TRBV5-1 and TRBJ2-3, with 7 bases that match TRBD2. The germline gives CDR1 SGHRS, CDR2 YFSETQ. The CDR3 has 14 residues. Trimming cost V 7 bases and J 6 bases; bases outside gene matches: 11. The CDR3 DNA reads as TGCGCCAGCCGGCGGGAGACCCCAGGCGATACGCAGTATTTT. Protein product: CASRRETPGDTQYF.

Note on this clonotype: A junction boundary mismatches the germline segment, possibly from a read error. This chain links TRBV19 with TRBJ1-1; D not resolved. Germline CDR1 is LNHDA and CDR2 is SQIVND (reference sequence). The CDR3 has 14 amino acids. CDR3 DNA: TGTGCCAGTAGAACCTCACGCAAGAACACTGCAGCTTTCTTT. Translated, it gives CASRTSRKNTAAFF.

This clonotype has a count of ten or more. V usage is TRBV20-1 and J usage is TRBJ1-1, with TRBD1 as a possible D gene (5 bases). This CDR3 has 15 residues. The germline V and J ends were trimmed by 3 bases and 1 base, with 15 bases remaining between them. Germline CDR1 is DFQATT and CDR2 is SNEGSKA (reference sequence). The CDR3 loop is CSASYGTDTNTEAFF. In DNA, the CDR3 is TGCAGTGCTAGTTATGGGACCGATACGAACACTGAAGCTTTCTTT.

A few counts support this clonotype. The CDR3 nucleotides read TGTGCCAGCAGCCAGAGACTAGCGGGGCGCTACAATGAGCAGTTCTTC. It encodes CASSQRLAGRYNEQFF. The rearrangement links TRBV11-3 to TRBJ2-1, with TRBD2 matching 11 bases. The CDR3 length is 16 residues. V shed 5 bases, J shed 3 bases, and the junction held 6 bases outside the gene matches. In germline, CDR1 is SGHNT, CDR2 YENEEA.

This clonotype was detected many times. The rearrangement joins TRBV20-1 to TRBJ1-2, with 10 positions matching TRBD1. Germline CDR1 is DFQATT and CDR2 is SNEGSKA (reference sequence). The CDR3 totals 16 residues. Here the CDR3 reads CTTSPGTGAKGDGYTF. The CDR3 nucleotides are TGCACGACATCTCCCGGGACAGGGGCTAAAGGGGATGGCTACACCTTC.

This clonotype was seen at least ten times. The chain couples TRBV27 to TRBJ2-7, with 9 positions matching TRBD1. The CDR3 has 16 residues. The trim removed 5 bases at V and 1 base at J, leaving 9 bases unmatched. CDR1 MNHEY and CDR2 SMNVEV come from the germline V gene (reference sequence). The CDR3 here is CASSIVQGTGSYEQYF. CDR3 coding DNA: TGTGCCAGCAGTATAGTCCAGGGGACAGGGTCCTACGAGCAGTACTTC.

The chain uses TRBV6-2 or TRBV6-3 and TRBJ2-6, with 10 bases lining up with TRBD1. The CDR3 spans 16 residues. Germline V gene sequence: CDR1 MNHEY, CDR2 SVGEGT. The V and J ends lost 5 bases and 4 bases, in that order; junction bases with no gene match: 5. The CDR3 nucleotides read TGTGCCAGCAGTGACAGGGGGCAAACAGGGGCCAACGTCCTGACTTTC. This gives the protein CASSDRGQTGANVLTF.

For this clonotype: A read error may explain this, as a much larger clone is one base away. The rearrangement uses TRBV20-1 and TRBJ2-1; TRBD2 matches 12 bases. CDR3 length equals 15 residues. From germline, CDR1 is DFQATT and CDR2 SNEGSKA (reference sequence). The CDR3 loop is CSARTATSGGNEEFF. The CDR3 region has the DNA TGCAGTGCTAGAACAGCGACTAGCGGGGGCAATGAGGAGTTCTTC.

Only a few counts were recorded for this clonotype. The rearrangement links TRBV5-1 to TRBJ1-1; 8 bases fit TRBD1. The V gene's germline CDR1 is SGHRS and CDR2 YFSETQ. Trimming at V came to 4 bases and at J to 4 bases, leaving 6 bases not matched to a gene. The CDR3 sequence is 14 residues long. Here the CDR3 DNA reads TGCGCCAGCAGCGGACAGGGTGGGAGCACTGAAGCTTTCTTT. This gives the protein CASSGQGGSTEAFF.